These T cell receptor beta chains were read from a single sample in a study of tumor and adjacent non-tumor tissue in lung cancer. TCRdb recomputed calls from the multiplex PCR reads with MiXCR, one row per CDR3 protein. The sample has under 150,000 distinct CDR3 sequences, around 66% seen once; the top ten hold around a sixth. Material: lung tumor tissue. The receptor source for this set is a man in his sixties with small cell lung cancer. Both conserved end residues are part of each CDR3. A D gene is named only where the DNA matches it firmly. Some rows have no size entry. The others give once, few or many, or a class for an expanded clone.

V	J	size	D	DNA	CDR3
TRBV6-1	TRBJ1-1	.	.	TGTGCCAGCAGTGAATTTCCGAACACTGAAGCTTTCTTT	CASSEFPNTEAFF
TRBV20-1	TRBJ2-1	.	TRBD2	TGCAGTGCTCAACTAGCGAGAGGATACAATGAGCAGTTCTTC	CSAQLARGYNEQFF
TRBV6-1	TRBJ2-1	.	.	TGTGCCTGCAGTGTCGGGCCCAACGGCTACAATGAGCAGTTCTTC	CACSVGPNGYNEQFF
TRBV29-1	TRBJ2-3	.	.	TGCAGCGTTAGGCGGGATACAGATACACAGTATTTT	CSVRRDTDTQYF
TRBV11-2	TRBJ2-1	.	.	TGTGCCAGCAGCTTAACGGCGGGGACCTTCTACAATGGGCAGTTCTTC	CASSLTAGTFYNGQFF
TRBV29-1	TRBJ1-5	.	.	TGCAACGTTGGGGCCCCGAATCAGCCCCAGCATTTT	CNVGAPNQPQHF
TRBV10-2	TRBJ2-1	.	.	TGCGCCAGCAGAACATTAGGGTACAATGAGCAGTTCTTC	CASRTLGYNEQFF
TRBV28	TRBJ1-6	few	TRBD1	TGTGCCAGCAGACTCCGGGACAGGCATTCACCCCTCCACTTT	CASRLRDRHSPLHF
TRBV11-2	TRBJ2-1	.	TRBD1	TGTGCCACCAGCGTCACAGGGGCTATGTACAATGAGCAGTTCTTC	CATSVTGAMYNEQFF
TRBV20-1	TRBJ1-4	.	.	TGCAGTGCTATGACTCCTGGGGGAGGAGGGATCGGTGAAAAACTGTTTTTT	CSAMTPGGGGIGEKLFF
TRBV20-1	TRBJ2-3	few	TRBD2	TGCAGTGCCCCTAGCGGGAGGAACACAGATACGCAGTATTTT	CSAPSGRNTDTQYF
TRBV29-1	TRBJ1-2	.	TRBD1	TGCAGCGTTAAGGGGACAGGGGCCAGGCGTGGCTACACCTTC	CSVKGTGARRGYTF
TRBV5-4	TRBJ1-4	many	TRBD1	TGTGCCAGCAGCTTTACAGGGGTCAATGAAAAACTGTTTTTT	CASSFTGVNEKLFF
TRBV11-1	TRBJ2-7	.	.	TGTGCCAGCAGCAGACAGGTGCTCGAGCAGTACTTC	CASSRQVLEQYF
TRBV5-5	TRBJ1-3	many	TRBD1	TGTGCCAGCAGTTATCCCGGGACAGGGAGCTCTGGAAACACCATATATTTT	CASSYPGTGSSGNTIYF
TRBV28	TRBJ2-5	many	TRBD1	TGTGCCAGCAGAACGGGGACAGGGGGCATCCAGTACTTC	CASRTGTGGIQYF
TRBV11-2	TRBJ1-1	.	.	TGTGCCAGCAGACGAACACGGCTGGTGAGCACTGAAGCTTTCTTT	CASRRTRLVSTEAFF
TRBV29-1	TRBJ2-4	.	.	TGCAGCGTGGGTCTGGGACACCAACGGCCCAAAAACATCCAGTACTTC	CSVGLGHQRPKNIQYF
TRBV5-6	TRBJ1-1	few	.	TGTGCCAGCAGCTTGAACCTAGCAGGGGAAGCTTTCTTT	CASSLNLAGEAFF
TRBV30	TRBJ1-1	many	TRBD1	TGTGCCGTAACAGGGGGTCCATTCACTGAAGCTTTCTTT	CAVTGGPFTEAFF
TRBV20-1	TRBJ2-1	.	TRBD2	TGCAGTGCTAGAGCGGGAGGGCCAGGGTATGAGCAGTTCTTC	CSARAGGPGYEQFF
TRBV12-3/TRBV12-4	TRBJ2-5	.	.	TGTGCCAGCAGTTTGGGCAGAGTGGAGACACAGTACTTC	CASSLGRVETQYF